The clone carrying this T cell receptor (beta chain) was seen only once. The germline V gene has CDR1 LGHDT and CDR2 YNNKEL (reference sequence). This CDR3 has 14 amino acids. Trimming removed 1 base from V and 6 bases from J, with 10 bases in between. The data originate from a study of blood T cell repertoires in COVID-19. Across the whole study: The analysed material was cDNA or gDNA that came from T cells, B-cell-depleted T cells, or PBMCs.

Authors' processing steps: Reference gene primer amplification gave nucleated cell count estimates. Profiling relied on immunoSEQ multiplex PCR, and the TCRdb table lists in-frame clones only, not all of them. That table supplies the V and J calls and clone size; D and trimming were determined from the DNA. Of around 300,000 clones in the sample, approximately 89% were seen once. This TCR was recovered from a woman aged 25 to 39 who had recovered from COVID-19. Sample: PBMCs or T cells enriched from blood (not recorded which). The chain recombines TRBV3-1 (or the pseudogene TRBV3-2) with TRBJ1-3; weak D call: TRBD1 (5 bases). CDR3 residues: CASSQGQRSNTIYF. CDR3 nucleotide sequence: TGTGCCAGCAGCCAAGGACAGCGTTCAAACACCATATATTTT.